The TCR beta chain under discussion was sequenced for a study of blood T cells in healthy people across ages. Study-level results: The fall in TCR beta diversity per million T cells was roughly linear with age. Investigators viewed diversity estimates from one million T cells as underestimates, the study reported.

Primers used in a second PCR of about 7 to 12 cycles were a sample-barcoded 5' primer and a J-beta primer mix. TCRdb ran MiXCR on the 5' RACE reads and lists one entry per CDR3 protein. Among approximately 1.5 million distinct CDR3 sequences, about 31% were seen once, and the ten largest hold approximately 10%. Comment on this clonotype: The antigen is not known.

The CDR3 has 14 amino acids. Trimming took off 2 bases at V and 0 bases at J, with 7 bases between the two ends. V gene TRBV12-3 or TRBV12-4 combines with J gene TRBJ1-1, with D hard to call. Sequences were obtained from blood. The TCR comes from a woman aged 30 to 39 in good health. The CDR3 is CASSLKQMNTEAFF. CDR3 DNA sequence: TGTGCCAGCAGTTTAAAGCAGATGAACACTGAAGCTTTCTTT.